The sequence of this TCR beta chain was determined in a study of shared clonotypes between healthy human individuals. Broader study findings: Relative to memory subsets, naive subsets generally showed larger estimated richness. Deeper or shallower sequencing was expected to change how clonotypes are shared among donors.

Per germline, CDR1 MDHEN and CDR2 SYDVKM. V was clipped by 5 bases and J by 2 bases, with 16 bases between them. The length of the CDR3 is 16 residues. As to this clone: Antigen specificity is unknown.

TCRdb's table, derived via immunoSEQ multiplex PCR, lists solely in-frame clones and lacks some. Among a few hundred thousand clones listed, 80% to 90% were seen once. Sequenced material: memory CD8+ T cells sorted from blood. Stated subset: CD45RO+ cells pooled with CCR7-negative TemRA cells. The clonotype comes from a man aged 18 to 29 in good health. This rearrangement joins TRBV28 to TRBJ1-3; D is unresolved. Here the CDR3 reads CASSLDWAGTGNTIYF. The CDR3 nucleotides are TGTGCCAGCAGTCTCGACTGGGCAGGCACTGGAAACACCATATATTTT.